The clone carrying this T cell receptor beta chain was seen at least ten times. Antigen unknown. This record belongs to a study of identical twins. MiXCR, run by TCRdb on the 5' RACE reads, gives a single entry per CDR3 protein. Of under 900,000 distinct CDR3 sequences listed, approximately 13% are singletons. Study results and caveats: Conclusions relied on cross-sectional statistical analysis, not following the same donors. Whereas memory repertoires showed no such difference, abundant cord blood beta clonotypes carried fewer insertions. Compared with models, monozygotic twins showed more out-of-frame TCR alpha sharing.

Germline CDR1 SQVTM, CDR2 ANQGSEA. Trimming shortened V by 5 bases and J by 6 bases, and 14 bases separated the two germline ends. The CDR3 is 13 amino acids. These same records also appear under a second study, on yellow fever vaccine responses in identical twins.

This receptor was taken from a woman younger than 30 in good health. This chain uses TRBV29-1 with TRBJ2-1; D might be TRBD2 (5 bases). Sequencing was performed on PBMCs. DNA of the CDR3: TGCAGCGTTTCTGGAGGTTACGGCAATGAGCAGTTCTTC. This gives the protein CSVSGGYGNEQFF.